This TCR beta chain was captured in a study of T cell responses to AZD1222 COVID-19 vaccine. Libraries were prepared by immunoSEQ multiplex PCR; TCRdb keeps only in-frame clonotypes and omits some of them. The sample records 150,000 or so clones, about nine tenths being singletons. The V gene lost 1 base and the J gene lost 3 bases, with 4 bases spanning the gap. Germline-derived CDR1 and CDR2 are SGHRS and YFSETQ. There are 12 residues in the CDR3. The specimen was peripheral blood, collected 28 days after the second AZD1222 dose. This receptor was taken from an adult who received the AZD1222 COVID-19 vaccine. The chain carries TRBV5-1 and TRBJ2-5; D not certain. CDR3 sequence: CASSLTEETQYF. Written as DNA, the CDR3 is TGCGCCAGCAGCTTGACGGAAGAGACCCAGTACTTC. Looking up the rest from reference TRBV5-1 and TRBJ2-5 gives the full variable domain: KAGVTQTPRYLIKTRGQQVTLSCSPISGHRSVSWYQQTPGQGLQFLFEYFSETQRNKGNFPGRFSGRQFSNSRSEMNVSTLELGDSALYLCASSLTEETQYFGPGTRLLVL.